This T cell receptor (beta chain) was retrieved from a study of T cells after yellow fever vaccination. The CDR3 totals 16 residues. Deletions cut 0 bases from V and 2 bases from J, with 11 bases between. Per the germline V gene, CDR1 is MNHEY and CDR2 is SVGEGT. In making TCR cDNA, 5'RACE template switching added a universal primer site and UMIs to it. TCRdb analysed the 5' RACE reads with MiXCR anew, one entry per CDR3 protein. The sample lists 550,000 or so distinct CDR3 sequences; 15% to 20% were seen once. Study results and limitations: FACS-sorted repertoires could contain abundant clonotypes contaminating from the bulk population.

In this sample, this clonotype turned up a few times. No antigen is known for it. The source material was PBMCs, sampled 15 days after the yellow fever booster vaccination. The clonotype comes from a man under 40 who received the YFV17D yellow fever vaccine. V gene TRBV6-2 or TRBV6-3 combines with J gene TRBJ2-1, with D perhaps matching TRBD1 (6 bases). CDR3 region: CASSYSRQATYNEQFF. The CDR3 region has the DNA TGTGCCAGCAGTTACTCGCGACAGGCCACCTACAATGAGCAGTTCTTC.